Each of the 30 T cell receptor beta chains below was sequenced from the same sample in a study of blood T cells in healthy people across ages. The second PCR ran about 6 to 12 cycles with a sample-barcoded 5' primer and J-beta primers. TCRdb itself ran the 5' RACE reads through MiXCR, one entry per CDR3 protein. The sample has around 620,000 distinct CDR3 sequences; approximately 27% are singletons. Input material: blood. These receptors came from a woman in her sixties or seventies in good health.

This clonotype turned up a few times. Mismatch with germline at one junction end may stem from a read error. V usage is TRBV10-3 and J usage is TRBJ2-1; perhaps TRBD2 as D (6 bases). The better agreement between TRBJ2-7 and the DNA end casts doubt on the J call. In germline, CDR1 is ENHRY, CDR2 SYGVKD. This CDR3 comprises 13 residues. The DNA of the CDR3 is TGTGCCATCGGTGAGGTCGGGGGATACGAGCAGTACTTC. It codes for CAIGEVGGYEQYF.

This clonotype was detected many times. The rearrangement joins TRBV4-1 to TRBJ2-7; the match to TRBD2 covers 7 bases. Trimming removed 1 base from V and 3 bases from J; junction bases left unmatched: 15. The CDR3 consists of 18 residues. Germline assignment: CDR1 MGHRA and CDR2 YSYEKL. The CDR3 spells CASSQVPPLRGGGYEQYF. Written as DNA, the CDR3 is TGCGCCAGCAGCCAAGTCCCCCCCTTGCGCGGGGGAGGCTACGAGCAGTACTTC.

The J gene is TRBJ1-6, the V gene TRBV6-1; 12 bases map to TRBD1. The CDR3 totals 16 residues. V lost 4 bases and J lost 9; bases outside the gene matches: 7. CDR1 and CDR2 (germline): MNHNS, SASEGT. DNA for the CDR3: TGTGCCAGCAGTGCAACCGGGACAGGGGGCCGTTCACCCCTCCACTTT. Amino acid sequence: CASSATGTGGRSPLHF.

The CDR3 is CASSLAVSSYEQYF. The CDR3 region has the DNA TGTGCCAGCAGCTTAGCAGTTAGCTCCTACGAGCAGTACTTC. This rearrangement joins TRBV11-2 to TRBJ2-7; D gene ambiguous. Germline CDR1 is SGHAT and CDR2 is FQNNGV. This CDR3 region has 14 residues. With 1 base removed from V and 0 bases from J, the gap between germline ends came to 7 bases.

This chain links TRBV4-3 with TRBJ2-7; a possible D gene is TRBD1 (5 bases). Germline loops: CDR1 LGHNA, CDR2 YSLEER. Trimming took off 0 bases at V and 3 bases at J, with 12 bases between the two ends. This CDR3 is built from 15 residues. In DNA form, the CDR3 reads TGCGCCAGCAGCCAAGATTTAAGCAGGGTCTACGAGCAGTACTTC. Its translation: CASSQDLSRVYEQYF.

In this sample, this clonotype turned up a few times. The chain recombines TRBV27 with TRBJ2-5; D tentatively reads TRBD1 or TRBD2 (6 bases each). The J call is uncertain, as TRBJ2-1 better fits the DNA end. Germline V lookup: CDR1 MNHEY, CDR2 SMNVEV (reference sequence). The CDR3 contains 16 residues. The CDR3 region has the DNA TGTGCCAGCAGTTTAGTTCCGGGGGCGGCCTACAATGAGCAGTTCTTC. Protein product: CASSLVPGAAYNEQFF.

This clonotype was seen just once. The chain couples TRBV12-3 or TRBV12-4 to TRBJ2-5; D not certain. Trimming removed 3 bases from V and 7 bases from J, with 6 bases in between. The CDR3 runs to 11 residues. The CDR3 protein is CASSFAGTQYF. CDR3 in DNA: TGTGCCAGCAGTTTCGCTGGGACCCAGTACTTC.

The rearrangement joins TRBV6-5 to TRBJ2-5, with 9 bases fitting TRBD1. The DNA end is more similar to TRBJ2-1, so the J call may be wrong. The CDR3 contains 15 residues. Germline assignment: CDR1 MNHEY and CDR2 SVGAGI. The chain's CDR3 is CASSYPGTGNNEQFF. CDR3 coding DNA: TGTGCCAGCAGTTACCCCGGGACAGGGAATAATGAGCAGTTCTTC.

This clonotype was counted between two and nine times. The V and J genes are TRBV7-9 and TRBJ2-6; D tentatively reads TRBD1 or TRBD2 (5 bases each). The length of the CDR3 is 19 residues. V gave up 2 bases and J gave up 2 bases, with 19 bases separating them. Germline CDR1 and CDR2: SEHNR and FQNEAQ (reference sequence). Here the CDR3 DNA reads TGTGCCAGCAGCTTATCGTACGGGGACGGACCGACTGGGGCCAACGTCCTGACTTTC. Translation gives CASSLSYGDGPTGANVLTF.

The chain recombines TRBV11-3 with TRBJ2-3; 10 bases line up with TRBD1. V shed 6 bases and J 1 base; nucleotides not matched to a gene: 4. CDR1 SGHNT and CDR2 YENEEA come from the germline V gene. The CDR3 runs 15 residues. The CDR3 spells CASSEGTGGTDTQYF. The CDR3 bases are TGTGCCAGCAGTGAGGGGACAGGGGGCACAGATACGCAGTATTTT.

This clonotype came up a few times. The chain uses TRBV7-2 and TRBJ2-5, with 10 bases aligning to TRBD2. Germline assignment: CDR1 SGHTA and CDR2 FQGNSA. V dropped 5 bases and J dropped 5; count of bases not matched to a gene: 11. The CDR3 spans 16 residues. In DNA form, the CDR3 reads TGTGCCAGCAGCCACGGGACTAGCGTTGGTTTGGAGACCCAGTACTTC. It specifies CASSHGTSVGLETQYF. Looking up the rest from reference TRBV7-2 and TRBJ2-5 gives the full variable domain: GAGVSQSPSNKVTEKGKDVELRCDPISGHTALYWYRQSLGQGLEFLIYFQGNSAPDKSGLPSDRFSAERTGGSVSTLTIQRTQQEDSAVYLCASSHGTSVGLETQYFGPGTRLLVL.

This clonotype was counted a few times. This chain connects TRBV6-2 or TRBV6-3 to TRBJ2-1, with TRBD2 matching over 9 bases. V dropped 9 bases and J dropped 0; count of bases not matched to a gene: 6. The germline V gene encodes CDR1 MNHEY and CDR2 SVGEGT. The CDR3 has 15 residues. DNA of the CDR3: TGTGCCAGTACAAGCGGGGGGAGCTCCTACAATGAGCAGTTCTTC. Translating it yields CASTSGGSSYNEQFF.

This clonotype has just a few counts. The chain recombines TRBV4-3 with TRBJ2-7; 9 bases map to TRBD1. CDR1 and CDR2 (germline): LGHNA, YSLEER. Losses at the gene ends were 4 bases for V and 3 bases for J; bases not matched to a gene: 10. The CDR3 spans 16 residues. The CDR3 reads CASSLQWGTGSYEQYF. The DNA for the CDR3 is TGCGCCAGCAGCCTTCAATGGGGGACAGGGAGCTACGAGCAGTACTTC.

V and J are TRBV7-2 and TRBJ1-2; 7 nucleotides match TRBD1. Losses at the gene ends were 5 bases for V and 4 bases for J; bases not matched to a gene: 10. Germline V gene sequence: CDR1 SGHTA, CDR2 FQGNSA. The CDR3 loop spans 15 amino acids. For the CDR3, the DNA is TGTGCCAGCAGCCAGCGACCGACAGGGAGCTATGGCTACACCTTC. Amino acid sequence: CASSQRPTGSYGYTF.

This clonotype has a count of ten or more. V usage is TRBV7-2 and J usage is TRBJ2-7, with D possibly called TRBD1 or TRBD2 (5 bases each). V dropped 5 bases and J dropped 0 bases, with 11 bases sitting between them. The germline CDR1 and CDR2 sequences are SGHTA and FQGNSA. The CDR3 totals 14 residues. CDR3 region: CASSPQGTSYEQYF. The CDR3 DNA follows: TGTGCCAGCAGCCCGCAAGGGACCTCCTACGAGCAGTACTTC.

The gene calls are TRBV7-9 and TRBJ1-1, with a possible D match to TRBD1 (5 bases). Trimming shortened V by 5 bases and J by 0 bases, and 16 bases separated the two germline ends. This CDR3 comprises 16 residues. CDR1 SEHNR and CDR2 FQNEAQ come from the germline V gene (reference sequence). CDR3 DNA sequence: TGTGCCAGCAGCGACGCTTCCAGGGCTTTGAACACTGAAGCTTTCTTT. It encodes CASSDASRALNTEAFF. The full variable domain, rest sourced from reference TRBV7-9 and TRBJ1-1, is DTGVSQNPRHKITKRGQNVTFRCDPISEHNRLYWYRQTLGQGPEFLTYFQNEAQLEKSRLLSDRFSAERPKGSFSTLEIQRTEQGDSAMYLCASSDASRALNTEAFFGQGTRLTVV.

This clonotype was seen repeatedly, ten times or more. The gene calls are TRBV20-1 and TRBJ1-1, with TRBD1 matching 8 bases. The V gene end was trimmed by 6 bases and the J gene end by 1 base; junction bases not matched to a gene: 4. The CDR3 length is 13 residues. The germline V gene has CDR1 DFQATT and CDR2 SNEGSKA (reference sequence). The CDR3 DNA sequence: TGCAGTGCCCAGGGGGCCCGGAACACTGAAGCTTTCTTT. Translation: CSAQGARNTEAFF.

The chain carries TRBV4-1 and TRBJ2-6, with 7 positions matching TRBD1. J gave up 3 bases and V 1 base, and 6 bases lay outside the gene matches. CDR1 and CDR2 (germline): MGHRA, YSYEKL. CDR3 size: 17 residues. DNA of the CDR3: TGCGCCAGCAGCCAAGGACAGGGTGTAGTTGGGGCCAACGTCCTGACTTTC. This sequence encodes CASSQGQGVVGANVLTF.

Written as DNA, the CDR3 is TGTGCCAGCAGCAATCGACAGCAAAACTATGGCTACACCTTC. Its translation: CASSNRQQNYGYTF. The chain couples TRBV9 to TRBJ1-2, with D perhaps matching TRBD1 (5 bases). Germline V lookup: CDR1 SGDLS, CDR2 YYNGEE. V lost 4 bases to trimming and J lost 2 bases, with 12 bases between them. The CDR3 runs to 14 residues.

This clonotype was seen more than once but under ten times. The V and J genes are TRBV5-5 and TRBJ1-1; D might be TRBD1 (5 bases). The V end was cut by 4 bases, the J end by 8 bases, with 12 bases between. This CDR3 comprises 12 residues. Germline assignment: CDR1 SGHKS and CDR2 YYEKEE (reference sequence). The CDR3 bases are TGTGCCAGCAGCGCGCGGGACGGGGAAGCTTTCTTT. Translated, it gives CASSARDGEAFF. Looking up the rest from reference TRBV5-5 and TRBJ1-1 gives the full variable domain: DAGVTQSPTHLIKTRGQQVTLRCSPISGHKSVSWYQQVLGQGPQFIFQYYEKEERGRGNFPDRFSARQFPNYSSELNVNALLLGDSALYLCASSARDGEAFFGQGTRLTVV.

The V and J genes are TRBV7-2 and TRBJ1-5; 9 bases are shared with TRBD1. The V gene end was trimmed by 6 bases and the J gene end by 5 bases; junction bases not matched to a gene: 2. The CDR3 is made up of 13 amino acids. Germline CDR1 reads SGHTA; CDR2 reads FQGNSA. The CDR3 bases are TGTGCCAGCAGGGGACAGGGACATCAGCCCCAGCATTTT. Amino acid sequence: CASRGQGHQPQHF.

This clonotype was recorded a few times. The chain employs TRBV4-1 and TRBJ1-1, with D maybe TRBD1 (6 bases). This CDR3 spans 15 amino acids. The ends were cut back, 4 bases at V and 7 bases at J, with 19 bases in the middle. CDR1 is MGHRA and CDR2 is YSYEKL in the germline V gene. CDR3 protein: CASSPDRNGGGEAFF. The CDR3 DNA is TGCGCCAGCAGCCCAGACAGGAACGGAGGCGGTGAAGCTTTCTTT.

The rearrangement links TRBV6-5 to TRBJ1-1; D is possibly TRBD1 (6 bases). The CDR3 has 16 residues. Germline assignment: CDR1 MNHEY and CDR2 SVGAGI. With 2 bases removed from V and 0 bases from J, the gap between germline ends came to 13 bases. The CDR3 is CASSYGQGWMNTEAFF. In nucleotides, the CDR3 is TGTGCCAGCAGTTACGGGCAGGGGTGGATGAACACTGAAGCTTTCTTT.

The chain is built from TRBV5-1 and TRBJ2-1; D gene uncertain. The CDR3 totals 14 residues. The germline V and J ends were trimmed by 8 bases and 0 bases, with 12 bases remaining between them. The germline gives CDR1 SGHRS, CDR2 YFSETQ. The CDR3 nucleotides are TGCGCCAGTACCCCTGACCGCTCCTACAATGAGCAGTTCTTC. Protein: CASTPDRSYNEQFF.

The chain carries TRBV6-5 and TRBJ1-1; perhaps TRBD1 as D (6 bases). Trimming took 4 bases from V and 0 from J, leaving 21 bases between them. This CDR3 is 18 amino acids long. Germline lookup yields CDR1 MNHEY and CDR2 SVGAGI. The CDR3 region has the DNA TGTGCCAGCAGTTCCCCTGGTTTGAGGGGGGCGATGAACACTGAAGCTTTCTTT. Residues: CASSSPGLRGAMNTEAFF.

This clonotype has just a few counts. The V call is TRBV12-5, the J call TRBJ1-2; D gene unclear. CDR1 is LGHNT, CDR2 FRNRAP, per germline. V shed 0 bases and J shed 3 bases, with 11 bases lying between them. CDR3 length: 15 amino acids. The CDR3 nucleotides read TGTGCTAGTGGTTTGGTATACGGGGTGGACTATGGCTACACCTTC. It yields the protein CASGLVYGVDYGYTF.

This chain uses TRBV7-9 with TRBJ1-2, with a tentative D call TRBD1 (5 bases). Germline V gene lookup returns CDR1 SEHNR and CDR2 FQNEAQ (reference sequence). V was shortened by 4 bases and J by 4 bases, with 19 bases between the two germline ends. The CDR3 totals 16 residues. The CDR3 is CASSSAGVGGLYGYTF. CDR3 bases: TGTGCCAGCAGCTCCGCCGGTGTGGGGGGACTCTATGGCTACACCTTC. The complete variable domain, with remaining parts taken from reference TRBV7-9 and TRBJ1-2, reads DTGVSQNPRHKITKRGQNVTFRCDPISEHNRLYWYRQTLGQGPEFLTYFQNEAQLEKSRLLSDRFSAERPKGSFSTLEIQRTEQGDSAMYLCASSSAGVGGLYGYTFGSGTRLTVV.

The chain combines TRBV6-6 with TRBJ2-5; D gene ambiguous. CDR3 length equals 13 residues. Between the trimmed V and J ends, which lost 2 bases and 5 bases, there was a span of 9 bases. CDR1 is MNHNY and CDR2 is SVGAGI in the germline V gene (reference sequence). CDR3 loop: CASSYRVAETQYF. The CDR3 coding sequence is TGTGCCAGCAGTTACAGGGTGGCGGAGACCCAGTACTTC.

This clonotype appeared a single time. The junction shows a germline mismatch at one end, possibly a read error. The genes are TRBV4-3 and TRBJ2-3; a possible D gene is TRBD1 (6 bases). CDR1 and CDR2 (germline): LGHNA, YSLEER. The CDR3 spans 17 residues. The chain's CDR3 is CVSSQEGPRSRGDTQYF. The DNA for the CDR3 is TGCGTCAGCAGCCAAGAGGGTCCACGGTCCAGGGGTGATACGCAGTATTTT.

This clonotype was detected a few times. The gene calls are TRBV10-3 and TRBJ2-5; 10 positions agree with TRBD1. V shed 4 bases and J 5 bases; nucleotides not matched to a gene: 13. Germline V gene sequence: CDR1 ENHRY, CDR2 SYGVKD. The CDR3 length is 17 residues. The CDR3 is CAISGVGATGGRETQYF. CDR3 DNA: TGTGCCATCAGTGGAGTCGGGGCGACAGGGGGCAGGGAGACCCAGTACTTC.